This T cell receptor beta chain was identified during a study of lymphopenia after photon versus proton radiotherapy (dated by TCRdb to between 2017 and 2020). Looking at the study overall: Photon and proton radiation therapy were compared by the study for their immunological effects in patients with gastrointestinal tumors who developed high-grade lymphopenia. The study was designed to characterize how the impact on the immune system differs between the two radiation modalities. The roughly 18 patients in the cohort had gastrointestinal tumors, were treated with either photon or proton therapy, and subsequently developed lymphopenia. What the research found in general, with its limitations: Across the cohort, an inverse correlation was found between a larger post-nadir drop in TCR diversity and overall survival time among patients who died. The survival association was assessed only in patients who died, and better survival with proton therapy was presented by the authors as a possibility rather than a demonstrated result. Proton-treated patients stayed relatively stable during treatment, while photon-treated patients lost naive T cells and TCR diversity and gained effector/memory populations. Once the lymphocyte count had reached its nadir, the repertoires of photon-treated patients showed oligoclonal expansion, particularly of CD8+ Temra cells, and this expansion drove the decline in diversity.

CDR1 SGHTA and CDR2 FQGNSA are derived from the germline V gene. Trimming at the junction amounts to 4 bases on V and 4 bases on J, and the germline ends lie 14 bases apart. The CDR3 runs 14 amino acids, cysteine and phenylalanine included. Of all the DNA, just the CDR3 is kept, 42 bases in frame from base 1. With respect to this clone: Its cognate antigen has yet to be identified. No base qualities exist here, and no much larger clone lies one base off it.

Library construction relied on the immunoSEQ multiplex PCR assay. Deep sequencing of rearranged TCR beta loci, alongside multiparametric flow cytometry, was used to profile T cell repertoires. This immuneACCESS table, as held by TCRdb, lists in-frame sequences with V and J called but not all clones. Of the missing ones, under half trace to an unresolved V gene in checked studies; the others have no known cause. The sample table records 150,000 to 200,000 clones; 80% to 90% of these occur just once. The ten largest clones add up to around 4.5% of the sample. The source is a man between 50 and 59 years old with gastric cancer. The input for sequencing was peripheral blood, taken from a patient treated with photon-based radiotherapy. The chain is encoded by TRBV7-2 joined to TRBJ2-7; no D gene is confidently identified. The CDR3 protein sequence reads: CASSSDRGSYEQYF. The DNA sequence is as follows: TGTGCCAGCAGCTCCGACCGAGGATCATACGAGCAGTACTTC.